This T cell receptor (beta chain) comes out of a study of graft-versus-host responses after intestinal transplantation (dated by TCRdb to about 2021). Broadly, across the study: The transplants that recipients got were multivisceral, liver-intestinal, or isolated intestinal. All recipients received anti-thymocyte globulin induction followed by maintenance tacrolimus and steroids for around three years. After intestinal transplantation, graft-versus-host and host-versus-graft alloreactive T cell clones in the graft, circulation and bone marrow were tracked using bulk TCR-beta CDR3 sequencing. Alloreactive clones were identified by sequencing pre-transplant mixed lymphocyte reaction products and comparing them with unstimulated pre-transplant donor and recipient T cells. The cohort enrolled around 23 intestinal transplant recipients including one retransplant, and a few patients lacking pretransplant specimens were excluded. A peak of at least 4% donor T cells among recipient peripheral blood mononuclear cells was the definition used for donor T cell macrochimerism. Rather than going through the commercial service, samples from a few later patients were sequenced in-house on an Illumina MiSeq and processed with MiXCR. Study-wide findings and limitations: In the allografts of patients with donor T cell macrochimerism, GvH to HvG T cell clonal ratios were high. The conclusions were limited by the relatively low number and heterogeneity of the intestinal transplant patients. GvH clones turned up in recipient bone marrow, with some appearing earlier in ileal mucosa or blood, a pattern consistent with an intestinal mucosal origin. Early after transplant, peak levels of circulating GvH clones were found to be associated with declines in HvG clones.

The library came from the immunoSEQ multiplex PCR assay. For most patients, genomic DNA was isolated with the Qiagen DNeasy Blood and Tissue Kit and sent frozen to Adaptive Biotechnologies for TCR sequencing. High-throughput TCR-beta CDR3 sequencing of genomic DNA from most patients was performed by Adaptive Biotechnologies. The paper's processing steps were these. TCR sequencing data were retrieved from Adaptive's ImmunoSEQ software for around 18 patients, whereas a few other patients were processed with MiXCR and VDJtools. To correct CD4 versus CD8 sorting errors, any sequence found in both subsets at a frequency ratio below 5:1 was removed. CDR3 nucleotide sequences shared by donor and recipient were removed because the origin of these sequences could not be assigned. At least 2-fold expansion over unstimulated cells and a minimum CFSE-low frequency of 0.002% (template counts) or 0.001% (read counts) were required for clones to be classified as alloreactive. Clones detected in sequenced pre-transplant spleen, lymph node, or MLR CFSE-low populations of the donor or recipient were defined as mappable. The cumulative frequency of alloreactive clones was calculated as a percentage of all sequences, weighted by copy number. As stored in TCRdb, this immuneACCESS dataset retains in-frame rearrangements with V and J assigned. A fraction of the clones does not appear; measured against another copy, unresolved V genes explain less than half of the discrepancy, and the remainder lacks a known reason. That table supplies the V and J calls and clone size; D and trimming were determined from the DNA. The sample includes around 97,000 clones, with over 85% observed a single time. The top ten hold less than 1.5% of the sample.

The meaning of the sample's time point label: cells obtained before transplantation from donor or recipient. CD3+CD4+ and CD3+CD8+ populations were FACS-sorted from unstimulated pre-transplant donor and recipient cells taken from spleen or lymph nodes. As for this clone: It lacks a known antigen. No base-level quality is on record; no much larger clone is a single base apart.

CDR1 and CDR2 (MNHNS, SASEGT) derive from the germline V gene. For this chain, trimming is 8 bases at the V end and 5 bases at the J end, and the number of junction bases without a gene match is 2. The cysteine opens and the phenylalanine closes a CDR3 of 12 amino acids. Only CDR3 DNA is held: 36 bases, read in frame from base 1. This receptor was identified in a human donor who received an intestinal transplant. The V gene is TRBV6-1 and the J gene is TRBJ2-2; 7 middle bases align to TRBD1. Sequenced material: unstimulated CD8+ T cells sorted from spleen or lymph node cells, taken before intestinal transplant. The DNA reads as follows: TGTGCCAGCCTGACAGGGACCGGGGAGCTGTTTTTT. The resulting protein is CASLTGTGELFF.